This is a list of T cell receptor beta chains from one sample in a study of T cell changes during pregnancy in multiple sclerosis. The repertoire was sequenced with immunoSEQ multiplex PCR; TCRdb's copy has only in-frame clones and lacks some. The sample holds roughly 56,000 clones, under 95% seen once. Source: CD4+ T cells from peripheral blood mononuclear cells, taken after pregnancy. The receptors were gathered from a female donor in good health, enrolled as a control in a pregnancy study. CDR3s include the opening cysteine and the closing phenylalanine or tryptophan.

CDR3 protein: CASSQGRVRTEAFF; V gene: TRBV14
CDR3 protein: CSVGSGGAGELFF; V gene: TRBV29-1
CDR3 protein: CASSRDSGNYEQYF; V gene: TRBV5-1
CDR3 protein: CASRTTSGGYNEQFF; V gene: TRBV7-2
CDR3 protein: CARTAGLDSPLHF; V gene: TRBV30
CDR3 protein: CASKLDRGDTQYF; V gene: TRBV11-2
CDR3 protein: CASSLRHEDQPQHF; V gene: TRBV13
CDR3 protein: CASSLNYWGERDEQFF; V gene: TRBV11-3
CDR3 protein: CASRLPREAMHTNYGYTF; V gene: TRBV12-2
CDR3 protein: CASSPLAGGASYEQYF; V gene: TRBV5-1
CDR3 protein: CASSQGTVNNSPLHF; V gene: TRBV11-2
CDR3 protein: CASSSTGTANYNEQFF; V gene: TRBV25-1
CDR3 protein: CSAPGQGGTEAFF; V gene: TRBV29-1
CDR3 protein: CASSVGAGGAETQYF; V gene: TRBV9
CDR3 protein: CASSQEGPTGTPTHEQYF; V gene: TRBV4-3
CDR3 protein: CATSREQGSYNEQFF; V gene: TRBV15
CDR3 protein: CASSLDTGYEQYF; V gene: TRBV7-9
CDR3 protein: CASPGTTNTEAFF; V gene: TRBV10-1
CDR3 protein: CASSVGVLAEETQYF; V gene: TRBV9
CDR3 protein: CSVDAGAGYGYTF; V gene: TRBV29-1
CDR3 protein: CASSPGVAGGVDTQYF; V gene: TRBV7-2
CDR3 protein: CASSHLESTNTGELFF; V gene: TRBV6-6
CDR3 protein: CASSLRGTGTYGYTF; V gene: TRBV7-9
CDR3 protein: CASTGLAGGKSYNEQFF; V gene: TRBV11-1
CDR3 protein: CASSPGQINSPLHF; V gene: TRBV11-1
CDR3 protein: CASSQEGGRIYGYTF; V gene: TRBV4-3
CDR3 protein: CASSSQKGWQGFDEKLFF; V gene: TRBV5-6
CDR3 protein: CASSPLKGSPYGYTF; V gene: TRBV7-9
CDR3 protein: CASSQRTGGQPQHF; V gene: TRBV4-3
CDR3 protein: CASSLASRTGPTGELFF; V gene: TRBV7-9
CDR3 protein: CASSLRAQGGDGYTF; V gene: TRBV11-3
CDR3 protein: CASKAGMNTEAFF; V gene: TRBV7-9
CDR3 protein: CASSLQGIGNTIYF; V gene: TRBV7-6
CDR3 protein: CASRESSGEGELFF; V gene: TRBV6-1
CDR3 protein: CASSPQGRRTEAFF; V gene: TRBV7-2
CDR3 protein: CASSIGGAGGQNEQFF; V gene: TRBV19
CDR3 protein: CASSLQGYTEAFF; V gene: TRBV19
CDR3 protein: CASSYRTGDYEQYF; V gene: TRBV7-2
CDR3 protein: CAIRDGGADSNQPQHF; V gene: TRBV10-3
CDR3 protein: CASSRRTGTGSYEQYF; V gene: TRBV5-8
CDR3 protein: CASSQERGQDQPQHF; V gene: TRBV4-3
CDR3 protein: CAISLAGGPRNTQYF; V gene: TRBV10-3
CDR3 protein: CASSQRGQGESPLHF; V gene: TRBV18
CDR3 protein: CASSYSRTGVDEQYF; V gene: TRBV6-5
CDR3 protein: CASSPSTQGNTEAFF; V gene: TRBV5-1
CDR3 protein: CAWSKGDRAGNTIYF; V gene: TRBV30
CDR3 protein: CASSGVGASTEAFF; V gene: TRBV6-1
CDR3 protein: CASSPDSNSGANVLTF; V gene: TRBV7-3
CDR3 protein: CASSVGLDSYEQYF; V gene: TRBV2
CDR3 protein: CASSAGGRRTDTQYF; V gene: TRBV9
CDR3 protein: CASSKLGVGASYTF; V gene: TRBV19
CDR3 protein: CASSRRQGAQEQYF; V gene: TRBV19
CDR3 protein: CSGTRLLSYEQYF; V gene: TRBV29-1
CDR3 protein: CASTRRGGLTYNEQFF; V gene: TRBV7-9
CDR3 protein: CASSVSVGLASTEAFF; V gene: TRBV9
CDR3 protein: CASSFNRGNQPQHF; V gene: TRBV7-2
CDR3 protein: CASSDPGYGRYGYTF; V gene: TRBV2
CDR3 protein: CASSRGGTGEWEQYF; V gene: TRBV5-1
CDR3 protein: CASRSGLAGEETQYF; V gene: TRBV6-5
CDR3 protein: CASSRFSGGLSYEQYF; V gene: TRBV19